This TCR beta chain was retrieved from a study of shared clonotypes between healthy human individuals. TCRdb's copy holds only in-frame clones and misses some; the assay was immunoSEQ multiplex PCR. The top ten hold under 2% of the sample, which has about 2,200,000 clones, around 93% seen once. Naive CD8 cells lacked CD45RO, underwent positive selection for CCR7 and left out terminally differentiated effector memory CD45RA+ cells. The CDR3 has 13 amino acids. Trimming left V 1 base short and J 8 bases short, with 9 bases between. Germline CDR1 SGHTA, CDR2 FQGNSA. The clonotype comes from a man in his late teens or twenties in good health. Some clones in this sample may be carry-over from other donors' samples. What was sequenced was naive CD8+ T cells from PBMCs. V usage is TRBV7-2 and J usage is TRBJ2-1; tentatively, D is TRBD2 (6 bases). CDR3 amino acids: CASSLGGVDEQFF. The CDR3 DNA reads TGTGCCAGCAGCTTAGGGGGGGTCGATGAGCAGTTCTTC.